These T cell receptor beta chains were read from a single sample in a study of CXCR3-negative and CXCR3-positive naive CD8 T cells. Following a re-call of the 5' RACE reads, TCRdb has one entry per CDR3 protein and lacks DNA. Found here are about 150,000 distinct CDR3 sequences; the top ten clones hold roughly 0.28%. The source material was naive CXCR3+ CD8+ T cells from blood. The source of these receptors is a human donor in good health. Some clones in this sample may be carry-over from other donors' samples. Both conserved end residues are part of each CDR3. The order of the fields is J gene, V gene, CDR3 protein.

J gene: TRBJ2-7
V gene: TRBV12-3/TRBV12-4
CDR3 protein: CASSVGTVYEQYF

J gene: TRBJ2-7
V gene: TRBV20-1
CDR3 protein: CSARRWGLAGGYEQYF

J gene: TRBJ2-1
V gene: TRBV29-1
CDR3 protein: CSVEGQGPNEQFF

J gene: TRBJ2-7
V gene: TRBV11-2
CDR3 protein: CASRFDRGLPYEQYF

J gene: TRBJ2-7
V gene: TRBV6-7
CDR3 protein: CASSYSCEQYF

J gene: TRBJ1-2
V gene: TRBV4-2
CDR3 protein: CASSQDRDTSNYGYTF

J gene: TRBJ2-1
V gene: TRBV27
CDR3 protein: CASSRGSSYNEQFF

J gene: TRBJ1-6
V gene: TRBV7-9
CDR3 protein: CASSQDRDSPLHF

J gene: TRBJ1-5
V gene: TRBV6-6
CDR3 protein: CASSPQTVQPQHF

J gene: TRBJ2-7
V gene: TRBV4-1
CDR3 protein: CASSQGGVGYEQYF

J gene: TRBJ2-7
V gene: TRBV11-3
CDR3 protein: CASSPPVAEISSYEQYF

J gene: TRBJ2-7
V gene: TRBV19
CDR3 protein: CASSWTGLSYEQYF

J gene: TRBJ2-3
V gene: TRBV28
CDR3 protein: CASSKPGALLTDTQYF

J gene: TRBJ2-2
V gene: TRBV12-3/TRBV12-4
CDR3 protein: CASSLIGGAGELFF

J gene: TRBJ2-1
V gene: TRBV6-5
CDR3 protein: CASGTSGNNEQFF

J gene: TRBJ1-4
V gene: TRBV12-3/TRBV12-4
CDR3 protein: CASSSLGLTKEKLFF

J gene: TRBJ2-7
V gene: TRBV20-1
CDR3 protein: CSAKIKDSSYEQYF

J gene: TRBJ2-5
V gene: TRBV20-1
CDR3 protein: CSARDRLIQETQYF

J gene: TRBJ1-1
V gene: TRBV13
CDR3 protein: CASSLLRVGTEAFF

J gene: TRBJ2-5
V gene: TRBV29-1
CDR3 protein: CSVVVASGTLLYF

J gene: TRBJ1-1
V gene: TRBV4-2
CDR3 protein: CASSQDVGVGNTGAFF

J gene: TRBJ2-3
V gene: TRBV6-5
CDR3 protein: CASSYSWTGESVDTQYF